This note documents a single TCR beta chain sequence. Repertoires were generated with immunoSEQ multiplex PCR, while TCRdb's copy carries only in-frame clones and drops some. The data show 28,000 or so clones, approximately 86% seen once. The germline V gene has CDR1 SGHTA and CDR2 FQGTGA. The CDR3 loop spans 16 amino acids. Trimming pared 1 base from V and 0 bases from J, leaving 9 bases between. This entry is derived from a study of OX40 agonist ivuxolimab in advanced cancers. The sequence was obtained from an adult with an advanced solid tumor such as melanoma, head and neck, liver or kidney cancer. V is TRBV7-3 and J is TRBJ2-2; D gene unclear. Source: CD4+ or CD8+ T cells sorted from blood, taken in a trial of the OX40 agonist ivuxolimab. This CDR3 is CASSLNPSTNTGELFF. The DNA for the CDR3 is TGTGCCAGCAGCTTAAACCCCAGCACGAACACCGGGGAGCTGTTTTTT.